These 16 T cell receptor beta chains came from one sample sequenced in a study of CD8+ T cells in alopecia areata. RNA, once extracted, was reverse transcribed into cDNA for use as the sequencing template. This table comes from immunoSEQ multiplex PCR, and its TCRdb copy is limited to in-frame clones, with some not included. The top ten hold under 0.5% of the sample, which has some 240,000 clones, about three fifths seen once. The sample here was CD4+ T cells sorted from blood, taken at week 0. The source of these receptors is a human donor with alopecia areata.

The chain is built from TRBV5-1 and TRBJ2-2; 8 positions agree with TRBD1. CDR1 SGHRS and CDR2 YFSETQ come from the germline V gene. Trimming removed 0 bases from V and 2 bases from J; junction bases left unmatched: 3. The length of the CDR3 is 16 residues. The CDR3 DNA reads TGCGCCAGCAGCTTGGCAGGGGGCCTAAACACCGGGGAGCTGTTTTTT. Protein: CASSLAGGLNTGELFF.

The chain has TRBV4-1 and TRBJ1-3; no clear D. This CDR3 spans 15 amino acids. Germline V lookup: CDR1 MGHRA, CDR2 YSYEKL. V lost 4 bases, J lost 4 bases, and 14 bases lay in between. CDR3 protein: CASSRLNSLGNTIYF. The CDR3 bases are TGCGCCAGCAGCCGGCTTAACAGCTTGGGAAACACCATATATTTT.

The rearrangement uses TRBV4-1 and TRBJ2-7; 8 bases agree with TRBD1. Germline values: CDR1 MGHRA, CDR2 YSYEKL. J lost 0 bases, V lost 4 bases, and 5 bases had no gene match. The CDR3 extends over 15 amino acids. This CDR3 is CASSPRTGRSYEQYF. CDR3 DNA sequence: TGCGCCAGCAGCCCGCGGACAGGGCGCTCCTACGAGCAGTACTTC.

V gene TRBV13 combines with J gene TRBJ1-5, with 10 positions matching TRBD1. V lost 2 bases and J lost 4; bases outside the gene matches: 11. Germline CDR1 PRHDT, CDR2 FYEKMQ (reference sequence). CDR3 length: 18 residues. CDR3 region: CASSLSGTGERANQPQHF. The CDR3 nucleotides read TGTGCCAGCAGCTTAAGTGGGACAGGGGAGAGAGCGAATCAGCCCCAGCATTTT.

This chain uses TRBV29-1 with TRBJ2-3; D gene unclear. The CDR3 has 13 residues. V was pared by 4 bases and J by 3 bases, with 11 bases between. Germline V gives CDR1 SQVTM, CDR2 ANQGSEA. The CDR3 nucleotides read TGCAGCGTTGGCCACACCTCAACAGATACGCAGTATTTT. It specifies CSVGHTSTDTQYF.

This clone turned up a few times. The chain combines TRBV20-1 with TRBJ2-7; no reliable D call. Germline lookup yields CDR1 DFQATT and CDR2 SNEGSKA (reference sequence). V lost 5 bases and J 6 bases, leaving 11 bases between the germline ends. The CDR3 is made up of 11 amino acids. In DNA, the CDR3 is TGCAGTGCTCGCCCGTTACTCGAGCAGTACTTC. Residues: CSARPLLEQYF.

About this clone itself: A much larger clone is a single base away; this may be a read error. The V and J genes are TRBV7-2 and TRBJ2-7, with 7 bases that match TRBD1. V lost 5 bases to trimming and J lost 12 bases; unmatched junction nucleotides: 10. CDR1 SGHTA and CDR2 FQGNSA come from the germline V gene. CDR3 length: 12 residues. CDR3 in DNA: TGTGCCAGCAGCCAACCACAGGGGAAGGCGTACTTC. The encoded protein is CASSQPQGKAYF.

CDR3 DNA: TGTGCCTGGGGTAGACAGGGAGTTGGGACAGATACGCAGTATTTT. Its protein product is CAWGRQGVGTDTQYF. The chain links TRBV30 to TRBJ2-3, with 7 bases identical to TRBD1. This CDR3 region has 15 residues. Trimming at V came to 5 bases and at J to 3 bases, leaving 11 bases not matched to a gene. Germline V gene data show CDR1 as GTSNPN and CDR2 as SVGIG (reference sequence).

Note on this clone: The identical CDR3 is also encoded by other nucleotide sequences in the sample. The chain is built from TRBV5-1 and TRBJ2-3; 10 bases align to TRBD1. J was trimmed by 6 bases and V by 4 bases; bases with no gene match: 5. CDR1 is SGHRS and CDR2 is YFSETQ in the germline V gene. The CDR3 has 14 amino acids. This chain's CDR3 is CASSLRQGADTQYF. In nucleotides, the CDR3 is TGCGCCAGCAGCCTCAGACAGGGGGCGGATACGCAGTATTTT.

The chain combines TRBV28 with TRBJ2-3; TRBD2 might be the D (6 bases). Germline assignment: CDR1 MDHEN and CDR2 SYDVKM. V shed 5 bases and J shed 2 bases, with 17 bases lying between them. This CDR3 contains 16 residues. The CDR3 protein is CASSTTSFSVTDTQYF. The CDR3, as DNA: TGTGCCAGCAGTACTACTAGCTTCTCGGTCACAGATACGCAGTATTTT. Full variable domain (rest looked up from reference TRBV28 and TRBJ2-3): DVKVTQSSRYLVKRTGEKVFLECVQDMDHENMFWYRQDPGLGLRLIYFSYDVKMKEKGDIPEGYSVSREKKERFSLILESASTNQTSMYLCASSTTSFSVTDTQYFGPGTRLTVL.

This clone was seen a few times. This chain uses TRBV5-1 with TRBJ2-5, with 8 bases lining up with TRBD2. The DNA end is a closer match to TRBJ2-7, so the J assignment may be wrong. Germline CDR1 reads SGHRS; CDR2 reads YFSETQ. This CDR3 comprises 13 residues. CDR3 sequence reads: CASQVAGTYEQYF. CDR3 sequence (DNA): TGCGCCAGCCAGGTAGCGGGGACCTACGAGCAGTACTTC.

This clone was counted at least ten times. The V call is TRBV5-1, the J call TRBJ1-1; 8 positions agree with TRBD1. CDR3 length: 14 residues. Germline V gene data show CDR1 as SGHRS and CDR2 as YFSETQ. V shed 0 bases and J 4 bases; nucleotides not matched to a gene: 2. CDR3 nucleotides: TGCGCCAGCAGCTTGGACGGACAGGGCACTGAAGCTTTCTTT. It codes for CASSLDGQGTEAFF.

This clone was detected once. V gene TRBV30 combines with J gene TRBJ1-2; D is unclear. CDR1 and CDR2 from the germline V gene are GTSNPN and SVGIG (reference sequence). This CDR3 comprises 15 residues. The V gene lost 2 bases and the J gene lost 3 bases, with 16 bases spanning the gap. CDR3 residues: CAWSYGRTGHYGYTF. The CDR3 nucleotides read TGTGCCTGGAGTTACGGAAGGACTGGGCACTATGGCTACACCTTC.

This clone occurred a few times. V usage is TRBV14 and J usage is TRBJ2-7; either TRBD1 or TRBD2 may supply D (5 bases each). CDR1 is SGHDN and CDR2 is FVKESK in the germline V gene. The CDR3 consists of 15 residues. Trimming stripped 1 base from V and 0 bases from J, with 10 bases between. The CDR3 DNA follows: TGTGCCAGCAGCCAAGTGAGGGGTGCCTCCTACGAGCAGTACTTC. Its protein is CASSQVRGASYEQYF.

The chain has TRBV6-5 and TRBJ2-3; D is uncertain. The CDR3 sequence is 15 residues long. Trimming shortened V by 0 bases and J by 0 bases, and 7 bases separated the two germline ends. The germline CDR1 and CDR2 sequences are MNHEY and SVGAGI. The DNA for the CDR3 is TGTGCCAGCAGTTACTCGTGGGTTAGCACAGATACGCAGTATTTT. Its translation: CASSYSWVSTDTQYF.

The V and J genes are TRBV4-1 and TRBJ2-7; D gene unclear. This CDR3 spans 13 amino acids. Germline V gene lookup returns CDR1 MGHRA and CDR2 YSYEKL. The V end lost 2 bases, the J end lost 5 bases, and 10 bases lay between the germline ends. CDR3 DNA: TGCGCCAGCAGCCAACACCGGAATGACGAGCAGTACTTC. It translates to CASSQHRNDEQYF.